What follows are 19 T cell receptor beta chains derived from one specimen sequenced in a study of blood T cell repertoires in COVID-19. Here immunoSEQ multiplex PCR was the method, and the copy in TCRdb shows in-frame clones only, minus some. Among some 250,000 clones listed, roughly nine tenths were seen once. The sequencing sample was made of PBMCs or T cells enriched from blood (not recorded which). The receptor source for this set is a human donor in a cohort exposed to, infected with or recovered from COVID-19 (not recorded which). The donor label of this sample is uncertain.

CDR3 sequence reads: CASSIESGIINEQFF. CDR3 DNA sequence: TGTGCCAGTAGTATAGAGTCAGGGATTATCAATGAGCAGTTCTTC. The gene calls are TRBV19 and TRBJ2-1, with D possibly matching TRBD1 (5 bases). The V end was cut by 0 bases, the J end by 6 bases, with 12 bases between. This CDR3 region has 15 residues. In germline, CDR1 is LNHDA, CDR2 SQIVND (reference sequence).

This rearrangement joins TRBV24-1 to TRBJ2-2, with D perhaps matching TRBD1 (5 bases). Trimming shortened V by 3 bases and J by 7 bases, and 11 bases separated the two germline ends. The CDR3 has 14 amino acids. Germline CDR1 and CDR2: KGHDR and SFDVKD. The CDR3 spells CATSDKGFSGELFF. CDR3 nucleotides: TGTGCCACCAGTGATAAGGGGTTCAGCGGGGAGCTGTTTTTT.

The chain employs TRBV5-5 and TRBJ1-2, with TRBD1 matching 8 bases. Germline CDR1 reads SGHKS; CDR2 reads YYEKEE (reference sequence). The CDR3 loop spans 14 amino acids. The V gene end was trimmed by 5 bases and the J gene end by 3 bases; junction bases not matched to a gene: 6. CDR3 nucleotide sequence: TGTGCCAGCAGTTTCGGACAGGGCGACTATGGCTACACCTTC. This encodes CASSFGQGDYGYTF.

The chain employs TRBV2 and TRBJ1-5, with unresolved D. V lost 0 bases to trimming and J lost 3 bases, with 9 bases between them. Germline V lookup: CDR1 SNHLY, CDR2 FYNNEI. The CDR3 sequence is 15 residues long. The CDR3 DNA follows: TGTGCCAGCAGTGAAGCACTCGGGGTCAATCAGCCCCAGCATTTT. Its protein product is CASSEALGVNQPQHF.

This rearrangement joins TRBV5-1 to TRBJ2-3, with a possible D match to TRBD2 (5 bases). The CDR3 loop spans 15 amino acids. Deletions cut 1 base from V and 2 bases from J, with 11 bases between. CDR1 is SGHRS, CDR2 YFSETQ, per germline. The CDR3 protein is CASSLIGELTDTQYF. CDR3 nucleotides: TGCGCCAGCAGCTTGATCGGGGAACTCACAGATACGCAGTATTTT.

The chain couples TRBV9 to TRBJ1-6; 7 nucleotides agree with TRBD1. Per germline, CDR1 SGDLS and CDR2 YYNGEE. The CDR3 consists of 14 residues. Trimming removed 0 bases from V and 8 bases from J; junction bases left unmatched: 2. The CDR3 DNA follows: TGTGCCAGCAGCGTAGGAGGGGGCCATTCACCCCTCCACTTT. Translation: CASSVGGGHSPLHF.

The chain has TRBV19 and TRBJ2-5; TRBD1 is a possible D gene (7 bases). Trimming pared 2 bases from V and 4 bases from J, leaving 8 bases between. The CDR3 has 13 residues. CDR1 and CDR2 from the germline V gene are LNHDA and SQIVND (reference sequence). CDR3 in DNA: TGTGCCAGTAGTATACAGGGGGGAGAGACCCAGTACTTC. It is translated as CASSIQGGETQYF.

V is TRBV6-1 and J is TRBJ2-5; TRBD1 aligns across 7 bases. After removal of 1 base from V and 1 base from J, the junction contained 12 bases not matched to a gene. Germline V lookup: CDR1 MNHNS, CDR2 SASEGT. This CDR3 comprises 18 residues. The CDR3, as DNA: TGTGCCAGCAGTGAAGAAGTGGTAGGGGGCCCTCCCCAAGAGACCCAGTACTTC. Its protein product is CASSEEVVGGPPQETQYF.

This chain connects TRBV19 to TRBJ2-7; tentative D call: TRBD1 (6 bases). CDR1 LNHDA and CDR2 SQIVND come from the germline V gene (reference sequence). This CDR3 is 13 amino acids long. Trimming took off 5 bases at V and 2 bases at J, with 10 bases between the two ends. The CDR3 sequence: CASSGDTTYEQYF. CDR3 nucleotides: TGTGCCAGTAGTGGGGACACAACCTACGAGCAGTACTTC.

The chain links TRBV18 to TRBJ2-3; 8 bases are a match to TRBD1. The CDR3 contains 16 residues. Germline V lookup: CDR1 KGHSH, CDR2 LQKENI. The trim removed 4 bases at V and 8 bases at J, leaving 14 bases unmatched. The CDR3 nucleotides read TGTGCCAGCTCACTTGGGACAGGCTACAACCGAGGTACGCAGTATTTT. This translates into CASSLGTGYNRGTQYF.

The chain joins TRBV28 to TRBJ1-5, with D tentatively TRBD1 (5 bases). CDR1 MDHEN and CDR2 SYDVKM come from the germline V gene. The CDR3 is made up of 15 amino acids. V was pared by 5 bases and J by 10 bases, with 21 bases between. This CDR3 is CASSDMGPTISPQHF. DNA for the CDR3: TGTGCCAGCAGTGATATGGGGCCAACAATCAGCCCCCAGCATTTT. The full variable domain, its missing parts supplied by reference TRBV28 and TRBJ1-5, is DVKVTQSSRYLVKRTGEKVFLECVQDMDHENMFWYRQDPGLGLRLIYFSYDVKMKEKGDIPEGYSVSREKKERFSLILESASTNQTSMYLCASSDMGPTISPQHFGDGTRLSIL.

This clone was seen only a few times. V is TRBV12-2 and J is TRBJ1-1; TRBD1, the table's D call, was not compared with the DNA. TRBV12-2 is deemed a pseudogene. The CDR3 spans 15 residues. In DNA, the CDR3 is TGTGCAAGTCGCTTGACTCCAGGGGATCGCACTGAAGCTTTCTTT. It is translated as CASRLTPGDRTEAFF.

This sequence joins TRBV7-2 and TRBJ2-7; possible D gene TRBD1, 5 bases. The V gene lost 2 bases and the J gene lost 3 bases, with 20 bases spanning the gap. Germline V gives CDR1 SGHTA, CDR2 FQGNSA. The CDR3 totals 17 residues. CDR3 nucleotide sequence: TGTGCCAGCAGCTTAACGCCGCTGGGCAGGGATGTCTACGAGCAGTACTTC. It is translated as CASSLTPLGRDVYEQYF.

The chain is built from TRBV12-3 or TRBV12-4 and TRBJ2-2; D unclear. Trimming cost V 8 bases and J 5 bases, with 6 bases left between them. The CDR3 length is 11 residues. This CDR3 is CASAGTGELFF. Written as DNA, the CDR3 is TGTGCCAGCGCAGGAACCGGGGAGCTGTTTTTT.

J is TRBJ1-5 and V is TRBV30; D is unclear. With 4 bases removed from V and 2 bases from J, the gap between germline ends came to 15 bases. The CDR3 spans 15 residues. Germline CDR1 and CDR2: GTSNPN and SVGIG (reference sequence). Here the CDR3 reads CAWTQGSGGNQPQHF. Written as DNA, the CDR3 is TGTGCCTGGACCCAAGGGAGTGGAGGCAATCAGCCCCAGCATTTT. The full variable domain, with the rest looked up from reference TRBV30 and TRBJ1-5, is SQTIHQWPATLVQPVGSPLSLECTVEGTSNPNLYWYRQAAGRGLQLLFYSVGIGQISSEVPQNLSASRPQDRQFILSSKKLLLSDSGFYLCAWTQGSGGNQPQHFGDGTRLSIL.

The chain couples TRBV5-4 to TRBJ2-1; D not certain. This CDR3 spans 16 amino acids. The germline V gene has CDR1 SGHNT and CDR2 YYREEE (reference sequence). Trimming took off 0 bases at V and 0 bases at J, with 10 bases between the two ends. The CDR3: CASSLGSPSSYNEQFF. CDR3 nucleotides: TGTGCCAGCAGCTTGGGCAGTCCTAGCTCCTACAATGAGCAGTTCTTC.

The chain uses TRBV14 and TRBJ1-1; a possible D gene is TRBD1 (5 bases). Germline V lookup: CDR1 SGHDN, CDR2 FVKESK. The CDR3 is 16 residues long. V lost 4 bases, J lost 7 bases, and 22 bases lay in between. The CDR3 here is CASSPLTARASREAFF. The CDR3 region has the DNA TGTGCCAGCAGCCCTTTGACAGCCCGAGCGTCTCGTGAAGCTTTCTTT.

This clone was counted between two and nine times. The chain has TRBV5-6 and TRBJ2-1; 12 bases map to TRBD2. The CDR3 loop spans 17 amino acids. Germline V gives CDR1 SGHDT, CDR2 YYEEEE. J was trimmed by 12 bases and V by 0 bases; bases with no gene match: 13. CDR3 sequence (DNA): TGTGCCAGCAGCTTGGGGCTTCGGGGACTAGCGGGCCTCCGGCAGTTCTTC. Translating gives CASSLGLRGLAGLRQFF.

The genes are TRBV24-1 and TRBJ2-7; TRBD2 is a possible D gene (5 bases). This CDR3 is 14 amino acids long. Trimming removed 12 bases from V and 3 bases from J, with 20 bases in between. Germline V gives CDR1 KGHDR, CDR2 SFDVKD. CDR3 in amino acids: CAQAGRGWIYEQYV. CDR3 coding DNA: TGTGCCCAGGCCGGGCGAGGGTGGATCTACGAGCAGTACGTC.